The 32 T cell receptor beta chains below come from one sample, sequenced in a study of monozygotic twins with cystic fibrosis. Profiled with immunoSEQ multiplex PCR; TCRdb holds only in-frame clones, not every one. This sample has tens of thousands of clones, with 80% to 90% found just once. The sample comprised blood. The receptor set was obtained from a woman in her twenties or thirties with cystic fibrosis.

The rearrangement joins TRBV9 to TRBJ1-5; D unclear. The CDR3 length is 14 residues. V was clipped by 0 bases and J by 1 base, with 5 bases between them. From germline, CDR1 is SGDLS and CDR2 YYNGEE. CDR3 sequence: CASSVDGSNQPQHF. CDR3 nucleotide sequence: TGTGCCAGCAGCGTAGATGGGAGCAATCAGCCCCAGCATTTT.

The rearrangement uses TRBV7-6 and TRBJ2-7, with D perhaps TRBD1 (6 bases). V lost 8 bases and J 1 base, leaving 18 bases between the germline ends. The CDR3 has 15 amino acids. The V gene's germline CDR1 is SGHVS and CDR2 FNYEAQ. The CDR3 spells CASFRPGHSSYEQYF. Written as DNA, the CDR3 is TGTGCCAGCTTCCGACCGGGACACTCATCCTACGAGCAGTACTTC.

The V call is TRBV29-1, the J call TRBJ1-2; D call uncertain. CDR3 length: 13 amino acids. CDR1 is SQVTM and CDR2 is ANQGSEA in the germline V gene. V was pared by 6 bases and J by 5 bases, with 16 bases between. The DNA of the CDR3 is TGCAGCGTAAGCAGGCTCCTCGGGTATGGCTACACCTTC. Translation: CSVSRLLGYGYTF.

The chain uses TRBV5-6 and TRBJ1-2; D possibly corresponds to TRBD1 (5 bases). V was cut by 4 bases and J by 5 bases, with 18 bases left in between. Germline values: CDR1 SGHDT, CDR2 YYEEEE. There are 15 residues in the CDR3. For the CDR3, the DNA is TGTGCCAGCAGCCCCAACCCAGGGACTGCGTATGGCTACACCTTC. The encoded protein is CASSPNPGTAYGYTF.

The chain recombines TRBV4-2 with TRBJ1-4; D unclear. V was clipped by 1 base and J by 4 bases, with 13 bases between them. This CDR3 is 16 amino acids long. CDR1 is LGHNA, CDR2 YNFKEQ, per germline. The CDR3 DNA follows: TGTGCCAGCAGCCAAGGCGGGGTGGGCCTTAATGAAAAACTGTTTTTT. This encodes CASSQGGVGLNEKLFF.

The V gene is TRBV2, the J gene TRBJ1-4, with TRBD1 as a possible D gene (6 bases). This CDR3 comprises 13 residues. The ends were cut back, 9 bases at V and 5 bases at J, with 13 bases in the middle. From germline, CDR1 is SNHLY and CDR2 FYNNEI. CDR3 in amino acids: CARRGQANEKLFF. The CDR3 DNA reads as TGTGCCAGAAGGGGACAAGCAAATGAAAAACTGTTTTTT.

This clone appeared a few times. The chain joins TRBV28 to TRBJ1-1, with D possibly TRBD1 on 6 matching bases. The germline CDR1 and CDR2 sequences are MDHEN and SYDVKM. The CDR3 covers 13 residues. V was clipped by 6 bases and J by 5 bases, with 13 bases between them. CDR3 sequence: CASRQGGWTEAFF. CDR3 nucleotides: TGTGCCAGCAGACAGGGAGGGTGGACTGAAGCTTTCTTT.

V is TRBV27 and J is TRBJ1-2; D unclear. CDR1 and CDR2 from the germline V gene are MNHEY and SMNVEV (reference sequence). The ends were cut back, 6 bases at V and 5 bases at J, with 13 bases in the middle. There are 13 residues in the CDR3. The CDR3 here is CASRASGVYGYTF. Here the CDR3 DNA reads TGTGCCAGCAGAGCGAGCGGGGTATATGGCTACACCTTC.

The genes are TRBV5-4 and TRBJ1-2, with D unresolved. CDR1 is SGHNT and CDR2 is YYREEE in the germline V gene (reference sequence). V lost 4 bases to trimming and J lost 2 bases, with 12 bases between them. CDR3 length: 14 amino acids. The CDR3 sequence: CASSPWTPNYGYTF. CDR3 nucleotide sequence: TGTGCCAGCAGCCCGTGGACGCCAAACTATGGCTACACCTTC.

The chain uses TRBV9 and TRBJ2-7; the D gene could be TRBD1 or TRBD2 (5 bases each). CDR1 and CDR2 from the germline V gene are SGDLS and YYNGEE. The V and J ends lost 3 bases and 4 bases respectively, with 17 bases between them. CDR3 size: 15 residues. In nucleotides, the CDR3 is TGTGCCAGCAGCGAGAGGGACCGCCCCGGGTACGAGCAGTACTTC. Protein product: CASSERDRPGYEQYF. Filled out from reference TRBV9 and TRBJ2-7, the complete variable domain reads DSGVTQTPKHLITATGQRVTLRCSPRSGDLSVYWYQQSLDQGLQFLIQYYNGEERAKGNILERFSAQQFPDLHSELNLSSLELGDSALYFCASSERDRPGYEQYFGPGTRLTVT.

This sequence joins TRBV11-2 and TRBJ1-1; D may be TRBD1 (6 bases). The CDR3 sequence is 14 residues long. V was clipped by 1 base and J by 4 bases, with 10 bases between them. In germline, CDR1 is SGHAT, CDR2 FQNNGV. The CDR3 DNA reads TGTGCCAGCAGCTTAGGGGGGGGCCCCACTGAAGCTTTCTTT. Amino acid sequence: CASSLGGGPTEAFF.

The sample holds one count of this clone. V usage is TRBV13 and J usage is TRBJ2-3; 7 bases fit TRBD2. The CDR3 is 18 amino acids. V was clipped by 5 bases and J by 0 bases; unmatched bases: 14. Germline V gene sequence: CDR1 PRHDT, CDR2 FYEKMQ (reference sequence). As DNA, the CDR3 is TGTGCCAGCAGCACAGGACTAGGGCAAACCACTAGCACAGATACGCAGTATTTT. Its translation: CASSTGLGQTTSTDTQYF.

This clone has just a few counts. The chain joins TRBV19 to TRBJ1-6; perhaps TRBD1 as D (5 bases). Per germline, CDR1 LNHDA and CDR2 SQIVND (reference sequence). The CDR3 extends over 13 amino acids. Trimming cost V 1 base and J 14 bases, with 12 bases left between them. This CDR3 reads CASSIGGVGALHF. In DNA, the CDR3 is TGTGCCAGTAGTATAGGAGGGGTCGGAGCCCTCCACTTT.

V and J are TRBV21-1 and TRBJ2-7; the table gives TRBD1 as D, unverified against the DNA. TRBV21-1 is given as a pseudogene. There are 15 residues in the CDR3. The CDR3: CASSKAQGSSYEQYF. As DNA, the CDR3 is TGTGCCAGCAGCAAAGCGCAGGGATCCTCCTACGAGCAGTACTTC.

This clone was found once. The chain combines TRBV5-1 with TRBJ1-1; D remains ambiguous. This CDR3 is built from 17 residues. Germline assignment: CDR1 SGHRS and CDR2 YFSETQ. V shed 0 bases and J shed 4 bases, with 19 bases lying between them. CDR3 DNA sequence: TGCGCCAGCAGCTTGGGTCAACCCGGCCCCAAAGGCACTGAAGCTTTCTTT. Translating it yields CASSLGQPGPKGTEAFF.

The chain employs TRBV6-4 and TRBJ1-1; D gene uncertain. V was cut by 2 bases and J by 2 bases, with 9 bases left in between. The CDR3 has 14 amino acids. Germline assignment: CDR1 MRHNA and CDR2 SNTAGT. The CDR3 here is CASSDGEGNTEAFF. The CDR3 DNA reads TGTGCCAGCAGTGACGGGGAGGGAAACACTGAAGCTTTCTTT.

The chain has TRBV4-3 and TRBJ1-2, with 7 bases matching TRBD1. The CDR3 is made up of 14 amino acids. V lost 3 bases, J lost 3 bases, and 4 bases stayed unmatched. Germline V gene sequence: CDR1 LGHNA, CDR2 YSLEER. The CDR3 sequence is CASSQGQFDYGYTF. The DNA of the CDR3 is TGCGCCAGCAGCCAGGGACAGTTCGACTATGGCTACACCTTC.

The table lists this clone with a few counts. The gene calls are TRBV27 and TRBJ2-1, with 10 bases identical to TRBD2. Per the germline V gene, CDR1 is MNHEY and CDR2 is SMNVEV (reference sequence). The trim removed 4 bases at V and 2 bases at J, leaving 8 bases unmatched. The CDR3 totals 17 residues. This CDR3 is CASSYRTSGATYNEQFF. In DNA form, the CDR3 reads TGTGCCAGCAGTTACCGGACTAGCGGTGCTACCTACAATGAGCAGTTCTTC.

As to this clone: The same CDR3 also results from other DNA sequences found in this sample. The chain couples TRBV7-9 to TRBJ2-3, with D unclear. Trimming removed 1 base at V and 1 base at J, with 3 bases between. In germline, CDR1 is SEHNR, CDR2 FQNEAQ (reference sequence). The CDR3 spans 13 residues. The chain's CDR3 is CASSLEGTDTQYF. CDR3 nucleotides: TGTGCCAGCAGCTTAGAAGGCACAGATACGCAGTATTTT.

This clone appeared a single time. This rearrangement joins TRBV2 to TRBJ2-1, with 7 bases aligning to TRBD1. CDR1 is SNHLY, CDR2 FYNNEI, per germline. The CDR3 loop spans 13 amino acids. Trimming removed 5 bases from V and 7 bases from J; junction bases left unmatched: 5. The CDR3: CASSYLQGNEQFF. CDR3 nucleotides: TGTGCCAGCAGTTATCTACAGGGGAATGAGCAGTTCTTC.

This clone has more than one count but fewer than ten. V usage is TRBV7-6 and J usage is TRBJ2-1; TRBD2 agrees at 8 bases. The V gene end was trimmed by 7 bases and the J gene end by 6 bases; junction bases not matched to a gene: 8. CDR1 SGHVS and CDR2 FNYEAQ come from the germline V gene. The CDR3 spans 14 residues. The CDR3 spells CASTPGLAPNEQFF. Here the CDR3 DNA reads TGTGCCAGCACCCCAGGACTAGCTCCCAATGAGCAGTTCTTC.

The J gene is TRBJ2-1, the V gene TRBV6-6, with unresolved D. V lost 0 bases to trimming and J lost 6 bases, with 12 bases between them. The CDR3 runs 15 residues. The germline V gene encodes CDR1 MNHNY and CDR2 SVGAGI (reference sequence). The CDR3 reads CASSYSGEAGNEQFF. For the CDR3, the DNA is TGTGCCAGCAGTTACTCAGGAGAAGCCGGCAATGAGCAGTTCTTC.

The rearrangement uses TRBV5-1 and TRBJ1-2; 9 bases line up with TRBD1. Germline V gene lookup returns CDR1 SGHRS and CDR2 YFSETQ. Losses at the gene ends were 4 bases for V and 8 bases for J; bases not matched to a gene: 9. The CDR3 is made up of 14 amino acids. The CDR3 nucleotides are TGCGCCAGCAGCCCTACCGGGACAGGGTACGGCTACACCTTC. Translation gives CASSPTGTGYGYTF.

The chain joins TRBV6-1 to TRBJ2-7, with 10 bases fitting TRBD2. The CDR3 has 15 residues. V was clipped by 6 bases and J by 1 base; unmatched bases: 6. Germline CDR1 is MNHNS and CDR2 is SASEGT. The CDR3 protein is CASSRSGGISYEQYF. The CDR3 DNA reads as TGTGCCAGCAGCCGTAGCGGGGGGATTTCCTACGAGCAGTACTTC.

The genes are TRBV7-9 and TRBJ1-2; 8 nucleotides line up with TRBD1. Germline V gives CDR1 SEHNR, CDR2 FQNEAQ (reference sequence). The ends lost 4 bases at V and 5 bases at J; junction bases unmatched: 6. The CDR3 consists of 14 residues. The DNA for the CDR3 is TGTGCCAGCAGCTCTGATGGGACAGGTTATGGCTACACCTTC. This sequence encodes CASSSDGTGYGYTF. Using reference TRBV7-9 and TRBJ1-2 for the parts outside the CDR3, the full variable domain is DTGVSQNPRHKITKRGQNVTFRCDPISEHNRLYWYRQTLGQGPEFLTYFQNEAQLEKSRLLSDRFSAERPKGSFSTLEIQRTEQGDSAMYLCASSSDGTGYGYTFGSGTRLTVV.

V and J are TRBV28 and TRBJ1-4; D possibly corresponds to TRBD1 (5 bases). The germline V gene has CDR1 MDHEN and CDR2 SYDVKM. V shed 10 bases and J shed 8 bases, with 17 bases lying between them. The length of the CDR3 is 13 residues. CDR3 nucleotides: TGTGCCACCGAGGGACCATCGAGAGAAAAACTGTTTTTT. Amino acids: CATEGPSREKLFF. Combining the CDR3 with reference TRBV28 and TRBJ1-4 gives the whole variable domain DVKVTQSSRYLVKRTGEKVFLECVQDMDHENMFWYRQDPGLGLRLIYFSYDVKMKEKGDIPEGYSVSREKKERFSLILESASTNQTSMYLCATEGPSREKLFFGSGTQLSVL.

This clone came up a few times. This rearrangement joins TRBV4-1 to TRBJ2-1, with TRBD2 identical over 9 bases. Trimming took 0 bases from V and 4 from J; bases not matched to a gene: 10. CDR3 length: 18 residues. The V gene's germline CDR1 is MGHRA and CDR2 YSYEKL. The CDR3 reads CASSQDRRAGGPYNEQFF. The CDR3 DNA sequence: TGCGCCAGCAGCCAAGACCGGCGGGCGGGGGGGCCATACAATGAGCAGTTCTTC.

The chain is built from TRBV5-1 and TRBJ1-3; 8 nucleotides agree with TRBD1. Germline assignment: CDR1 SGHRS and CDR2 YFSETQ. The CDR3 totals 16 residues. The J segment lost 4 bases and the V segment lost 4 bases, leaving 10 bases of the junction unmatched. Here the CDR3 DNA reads TGCGCCAGCAGCGATCCGGGACAGGCGGGAGGAAACACCATATATTTT. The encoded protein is CASSDPGQAGGNTIYF.

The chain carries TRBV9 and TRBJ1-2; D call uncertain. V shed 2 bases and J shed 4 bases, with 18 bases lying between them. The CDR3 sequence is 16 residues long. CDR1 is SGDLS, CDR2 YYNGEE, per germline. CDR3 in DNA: TGTGCCAGCAGCGTGAGCGAAGCGAGGGTCGCCTATGGCTACACCTTC. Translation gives CASSVSEARVAYGYTF.

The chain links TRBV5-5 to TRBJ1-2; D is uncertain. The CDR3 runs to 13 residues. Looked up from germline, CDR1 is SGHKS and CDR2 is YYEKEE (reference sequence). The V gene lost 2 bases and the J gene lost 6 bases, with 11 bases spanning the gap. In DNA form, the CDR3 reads TGTGCCAGCAGCTTAATTCCGCGGGATGGCTACACCTTC. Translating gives CASSLIPRDGYTF. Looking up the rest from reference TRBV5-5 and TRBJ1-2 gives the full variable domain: DAGVTQSPTHLIKTRGQQVTLRCSPISGHKSVSWYQQVLGQGPQFIFQYYEKEERGRGNFPDRFSARQFPNYSSELNVNALLLGDSALYLCASSLIPRDGYTFGSGTRLTVV.

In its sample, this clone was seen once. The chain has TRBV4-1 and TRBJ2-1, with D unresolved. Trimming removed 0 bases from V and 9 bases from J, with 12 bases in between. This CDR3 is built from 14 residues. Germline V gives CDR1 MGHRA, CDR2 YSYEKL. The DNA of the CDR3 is TGCGCCAGCAGCCAAGATCCCGGGTTGTTTGAGCAGTTCTTC. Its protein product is CASSQDPGLFEQFF.

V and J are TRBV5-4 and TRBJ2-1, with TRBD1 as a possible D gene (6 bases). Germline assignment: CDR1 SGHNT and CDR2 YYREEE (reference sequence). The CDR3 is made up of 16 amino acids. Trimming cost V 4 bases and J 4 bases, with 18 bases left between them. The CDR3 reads CASSGATGEHYNEQFF. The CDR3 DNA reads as TGTGCCAGCAGCGGCGCGACAGGCGAACATTACAATGAGCAGTTCTTC.